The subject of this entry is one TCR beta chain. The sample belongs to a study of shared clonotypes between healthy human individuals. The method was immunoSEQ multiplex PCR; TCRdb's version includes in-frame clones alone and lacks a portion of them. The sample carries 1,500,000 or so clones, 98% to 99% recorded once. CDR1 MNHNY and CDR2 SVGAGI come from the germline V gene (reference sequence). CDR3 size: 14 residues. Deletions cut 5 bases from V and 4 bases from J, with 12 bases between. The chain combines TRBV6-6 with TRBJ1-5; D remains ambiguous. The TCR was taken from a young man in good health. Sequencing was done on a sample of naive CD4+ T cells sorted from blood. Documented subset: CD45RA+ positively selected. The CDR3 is CASSRKVGNQPQHF. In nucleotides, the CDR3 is TGTGCCAGCAGTAGAAAGGTGGGAAATCAGCCCCAGCATTTT.